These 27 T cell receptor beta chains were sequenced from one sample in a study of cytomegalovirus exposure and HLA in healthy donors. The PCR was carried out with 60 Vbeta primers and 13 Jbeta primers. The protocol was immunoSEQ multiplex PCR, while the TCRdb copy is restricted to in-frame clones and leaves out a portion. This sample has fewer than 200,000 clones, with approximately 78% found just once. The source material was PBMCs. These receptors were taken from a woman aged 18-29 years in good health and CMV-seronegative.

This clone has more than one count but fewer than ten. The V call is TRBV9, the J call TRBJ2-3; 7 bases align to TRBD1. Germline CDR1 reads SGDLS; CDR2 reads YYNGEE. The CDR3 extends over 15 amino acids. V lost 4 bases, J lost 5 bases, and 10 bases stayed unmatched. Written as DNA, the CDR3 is TGTGCCAGCAGCTCACACAGGGGCCTGGAAGATACGCAGTATTTT. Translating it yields CASSSHRGLEDTQYF.

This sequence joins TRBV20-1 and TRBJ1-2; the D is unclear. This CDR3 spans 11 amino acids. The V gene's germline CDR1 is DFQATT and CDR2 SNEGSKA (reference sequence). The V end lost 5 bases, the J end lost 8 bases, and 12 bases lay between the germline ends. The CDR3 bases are TGCAGTGCTGCATATCGTGGCGGCTACACCTTC. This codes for CSAAYRGGYTF.

DNA of the CDR3: TGTGCCAGCAGGCCATGGCGGGAGGGCTACGAGCAGTACTTC. It translates to CASRPWREGYEQYF. This chain links TRBV28 with TRBJ2-7, with 9 bases aligning to TRBD2. The junction had 6 bases not matched to a gene; V was cut back by 6 bases and J by 3 bases. CDR3 length: 14 amino acids. Germline V CDR1 and CDR2: MDHEN, SYDVKM.

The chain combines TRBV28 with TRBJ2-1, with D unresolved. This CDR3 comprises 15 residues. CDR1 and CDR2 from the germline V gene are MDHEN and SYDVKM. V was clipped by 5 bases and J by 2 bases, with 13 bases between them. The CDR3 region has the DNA TGTGCCAGCAGTCCCTTTTTCTCCCCCTACAATGAGCAGTTCTTC. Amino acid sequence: CASSPFFSPYNEQFF. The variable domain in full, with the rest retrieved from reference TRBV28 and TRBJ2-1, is DVKVTQSSRYLVKRTGEKVFLECVQDMDHENMFWYRQDPGLGLRLIYFSYDVKMKEKGDIPEGYSVSREKKERFSLILESASTNQTSMYLCASSPFFSPYNEQFFGPGTRLTVL.

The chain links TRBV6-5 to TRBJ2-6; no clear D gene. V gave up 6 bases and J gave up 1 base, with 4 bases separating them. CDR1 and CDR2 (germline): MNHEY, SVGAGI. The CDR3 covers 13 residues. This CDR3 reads CASRLSGANVLTF. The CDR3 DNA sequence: TGTGCCAGCAGGTTATCTGGGGCCAACGTCCTGACTTTC.

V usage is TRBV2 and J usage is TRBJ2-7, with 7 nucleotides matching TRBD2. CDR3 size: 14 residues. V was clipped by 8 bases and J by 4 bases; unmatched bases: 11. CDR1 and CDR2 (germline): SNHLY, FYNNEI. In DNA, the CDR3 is TGTGCCAGCTCATTATGGGGGGGGGTATACGAGCAGTACTTC. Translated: CASSLWGGVYEQYF.

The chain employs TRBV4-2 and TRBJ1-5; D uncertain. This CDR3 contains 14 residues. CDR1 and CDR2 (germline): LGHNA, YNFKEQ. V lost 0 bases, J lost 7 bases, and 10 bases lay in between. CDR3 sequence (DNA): TGTGCCAGCAGCCAAGAAGGTCAGGAACAGCCCCAGCATTTT. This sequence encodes CASSQEGQEQPQHF.

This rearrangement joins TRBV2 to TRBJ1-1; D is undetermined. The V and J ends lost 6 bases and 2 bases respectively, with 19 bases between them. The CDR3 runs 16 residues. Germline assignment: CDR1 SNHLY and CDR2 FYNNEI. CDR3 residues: CASSQKLTKKNTEAFF. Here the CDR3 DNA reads TGTGCCAGCAGCCAAAAACTGACAAAGAAAAACACTGAAGCTTTCTTT.

DNA of the CDR3: TGTGCCATCAGTGTGAGCGGGAGTGAGAATGAGCAGTTCTTC. Translating gives CAISVSGSENEQFF. This chain uses TRBV10-3 with TRBJ2-1, with 8 bases fitting TRBD2. V was pared by 4 bases and J by 7 bases, with 6 bases of the junction left unmatched. The germline V gene has CDR1 ENHRY and CDR2 SYGVKD. The CDR3 sequence is 14 residues long.

CDR3 nucleotides: TGCGCCAGCAGCCCCCAGCTCGGGACAACTAATGAAAAACTGTTTTTT. This gives the protein CASSPQLGTTNEKLFF. The chain is built from TRBV5-1 and TRBJ1-4; D call uncertain. Trimming stripped 4 bases from V and 0 bases from J, with 13 bases between. Germline CDR1 SGHRS, CDR2 YFSETQ. This CDR3 is 16 amino acids long. The full variable domain, with the rest looked up from reference TRBV5-1 and TRBJ1-4, is KAGVTQTPRYLIKTRGQQVTLSCSPISGHRSVSWYQQTPGQGLQFLFEYFSETQRNKGNFPGRFSGRQFSNSRSEMNVSTLELGDSALYLCASSPQLGTTNEKLFFGSGTQLSVL.

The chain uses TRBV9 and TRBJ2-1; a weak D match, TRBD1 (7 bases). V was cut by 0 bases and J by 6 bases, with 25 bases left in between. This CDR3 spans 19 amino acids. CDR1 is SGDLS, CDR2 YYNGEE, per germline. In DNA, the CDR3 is TGTGCCAGCAGCGTAGATTCCGGGACGCAGGGGGGATCCCGCAATGAGCAGTTCTTC. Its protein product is CASSVDSGTQGGSRNEQFF.

CDR3 sequence reads: CSVSTSGGTDTQYF. The CDR3 bases are TGCAGCGTCTCGACTAGCGGGGGAACAGATACGCAGTATTTT. This rearrangement joins TRBV29-1 to TRBJ2-3; 12 nucleotides align to TRBD2. This CDR3 comprises 14 residues. Per the germline V gene, CDR1 is SQVTM and CDR2 is ANQGSEA. The J segment lost 3 bases and the V segment lost 6 bases, leaving 4 bases of the junction unmatched.

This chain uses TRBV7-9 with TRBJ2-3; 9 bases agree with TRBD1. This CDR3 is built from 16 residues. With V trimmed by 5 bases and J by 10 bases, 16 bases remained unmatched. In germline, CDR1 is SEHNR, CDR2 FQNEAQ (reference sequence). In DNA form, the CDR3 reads TGTGCCAGCAGCCCTTACTTACCGGGACAGGGTGGCGCGCAGTATTTT. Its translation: CASSPYLPGQGGAQYF.

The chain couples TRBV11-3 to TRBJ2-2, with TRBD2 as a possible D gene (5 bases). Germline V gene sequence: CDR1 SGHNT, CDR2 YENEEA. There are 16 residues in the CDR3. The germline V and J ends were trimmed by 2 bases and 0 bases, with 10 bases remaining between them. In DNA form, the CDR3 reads TGTGCCAGCAGCTTACGAGCGGCTGCGAACACCGGGGAGCTGTTTTTT. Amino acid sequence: CASSLRAAANTGELFF.

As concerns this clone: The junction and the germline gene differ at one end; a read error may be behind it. CDR3: CSSRYRTSGSPGELFF. Here the CDR3 DNA reads TGTTCCAGCAGGTATAGGACTAGCGGGAGTCCCGGGGAGCTGTTTTTT. The gene calls are TRBV7-9 and TRBJ2-2, with 13 bases that match TRBD2. This CDR3 comprises 16 residues. The V gene's germline CDR1 is SEHNR and CDR2 FQNEAQ (reference sequence).

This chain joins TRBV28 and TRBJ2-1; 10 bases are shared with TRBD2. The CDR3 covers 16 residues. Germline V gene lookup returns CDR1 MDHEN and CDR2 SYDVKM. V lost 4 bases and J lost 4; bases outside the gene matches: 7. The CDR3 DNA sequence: TGTGCCAGCAGTTCCGCCGGGACTAGCGTATACAATGAGCAGTTCTTC. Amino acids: CASSSAGTSVYNEQFF.

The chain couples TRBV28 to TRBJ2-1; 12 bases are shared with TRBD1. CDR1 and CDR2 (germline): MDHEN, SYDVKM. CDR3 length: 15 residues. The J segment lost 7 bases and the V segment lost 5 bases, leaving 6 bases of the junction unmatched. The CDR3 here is CASSRGTGGPNEQFF. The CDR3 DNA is TGTGCCAGCAGTCGGGGGACAGGGGGCCCGAATGAGCAGTTCTTC.

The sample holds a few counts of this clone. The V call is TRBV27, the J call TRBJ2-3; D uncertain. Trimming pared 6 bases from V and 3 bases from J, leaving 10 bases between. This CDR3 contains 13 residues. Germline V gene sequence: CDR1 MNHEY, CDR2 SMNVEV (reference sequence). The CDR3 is CASRPTETDTQYF. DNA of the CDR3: TGTGCCAGCAGGCCTACAGAAACAGATACGCAGTATTTT.

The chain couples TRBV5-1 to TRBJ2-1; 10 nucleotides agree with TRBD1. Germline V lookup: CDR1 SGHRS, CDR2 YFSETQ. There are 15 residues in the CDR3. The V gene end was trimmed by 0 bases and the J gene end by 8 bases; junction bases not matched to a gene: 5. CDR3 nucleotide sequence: TGCGCCAGCAGCTTGGGGGGGACAGGGGAGTATGAGCAGTTCTTC. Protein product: CASSLGGTGEYEQFF.

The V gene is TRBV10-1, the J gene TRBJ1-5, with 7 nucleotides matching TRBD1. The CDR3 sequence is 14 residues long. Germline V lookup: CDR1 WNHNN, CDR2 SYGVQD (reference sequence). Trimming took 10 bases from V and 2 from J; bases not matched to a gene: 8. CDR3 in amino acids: CANLPGQCNQPQHF. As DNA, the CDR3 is TGCGCCAACCTACCGGGACAGTGCAATCAGCCCCAGCATTTT.

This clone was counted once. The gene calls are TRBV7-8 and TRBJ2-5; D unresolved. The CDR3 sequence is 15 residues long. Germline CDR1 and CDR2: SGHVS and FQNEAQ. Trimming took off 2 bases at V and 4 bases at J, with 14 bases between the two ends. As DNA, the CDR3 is TGTGCCAGCAGCTTAAGGTCCCAAGCGAGAGAGACCCAGTACTTC. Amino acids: CASSLRSQARETQYF.

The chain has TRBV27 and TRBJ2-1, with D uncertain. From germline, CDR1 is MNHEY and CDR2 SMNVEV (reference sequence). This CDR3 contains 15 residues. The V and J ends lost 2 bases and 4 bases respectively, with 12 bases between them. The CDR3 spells CASSLGGPEYNEQFF. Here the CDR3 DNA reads TGTGCCAGCAGTTTAGGTGGCCCGGAGTACAATGAGCAGTTCTTC.

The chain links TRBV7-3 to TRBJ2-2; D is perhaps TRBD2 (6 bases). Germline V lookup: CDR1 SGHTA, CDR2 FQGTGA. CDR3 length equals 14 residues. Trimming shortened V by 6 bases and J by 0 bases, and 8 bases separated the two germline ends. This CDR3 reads CASSRGANTGELFF. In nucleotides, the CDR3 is TGTGCCAGCAGTCGCGGGGCGAACACCGGGGAGCTGTTTTTT.

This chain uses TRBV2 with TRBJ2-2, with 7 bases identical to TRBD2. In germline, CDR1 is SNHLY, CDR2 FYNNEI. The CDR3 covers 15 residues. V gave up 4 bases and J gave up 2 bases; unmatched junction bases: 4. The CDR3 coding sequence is TGTGCCAGCAGTGGGGAGGGGATTAACACCGGGGAGCTGTTTTTT. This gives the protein CASSGEGINTGELFF.

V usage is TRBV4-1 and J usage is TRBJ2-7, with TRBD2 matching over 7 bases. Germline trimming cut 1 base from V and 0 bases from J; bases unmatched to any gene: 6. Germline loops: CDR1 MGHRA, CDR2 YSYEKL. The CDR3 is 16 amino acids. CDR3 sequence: CASSQGGGSFSYEQYF. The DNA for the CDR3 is TGCGCCAGCAGCCAAGGGGGCGGGAGCTTCTCCTACGAGCAGTACTTC.

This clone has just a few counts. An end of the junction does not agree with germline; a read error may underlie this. The CDR3 loop reads CSSSLGAGGYTF. For the CDR3, the DNA is TGTTCCAGCAGCTTAGGAGCGGGGGGCTACACCTTC. The V and J genes are TRBV7-9 and TRBJ1-2; D is unclear. Germline-derived CDR1 and CDR2 are SEHNR and FQNEAQ (reference sequence). This CDR3 comprises 12 residues. The full variable domain, with the rest looked up from reference TRBV7-9 and TRBJ1-2, is DTGVSQNPRHKITKRGQNVTFRCDPISEHNRLYWYRQTLGQGPEFLTYFQNEAQLEKSRLLSDRFSAERPKGSFSTLEIQRTEQGDSAMYLCSSSLGAGGYTFGSGTRLTVV.

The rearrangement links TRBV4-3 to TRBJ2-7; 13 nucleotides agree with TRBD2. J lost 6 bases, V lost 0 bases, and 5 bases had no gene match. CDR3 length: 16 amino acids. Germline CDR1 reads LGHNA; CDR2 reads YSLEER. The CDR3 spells CASSQEGTSGIGEQYF. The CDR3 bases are TGCGCCAGCAGCCAAGAAGGGACTAGCGGGATAGGCGAGCAGTACTTC.